This T cell receptor (beta chain) came from a study of T cell repertoires in cytomegalovirus infection. The germline V gene encodes CDR1 SGHTA and CDR2 FQGTGA. The junction had 11 bases not matched to a gene; V was cut back by 3 bases and J by 7 bases. The CDR3 has 17 residues. MiXCR, applied by TCRdb to the reads, yields one record per CDR3 protein. The table includes 150,000 to 200,000 distinct CDR3 sequences, roughly 9% detected once. This clonotype was seen at least ten times. Source material: PBMCs. This rearrangement joins TRBV7-3 to TRBJ2-1; 11 nucleotides match TRBD2. The receptor comes from a human donor in good health (CMV status not recorded). Some clones in this sample may be carry-over from other donors' samples. The CDR3 nucleotides read TGTGCCAGCAGCTTCTCCAATAGCGGGAGGGCCAGTAATGAGCAGTTCTTC. Translation gives CASSFSNSGRASNEQFF. The variable domain in full, completed from reference TRBV7-3 and TRBJ2-1, reads GAGVSQTPSNKVTEKGKYVELRCDPISGHTALYWYRQSLGQGPEFLIYFQGTGAADDSGLPNDRFFAVRPEGSVSTLKIQRTERGDSAVYLCASSFSNSGRASNEQFFGPGTRLTVL.